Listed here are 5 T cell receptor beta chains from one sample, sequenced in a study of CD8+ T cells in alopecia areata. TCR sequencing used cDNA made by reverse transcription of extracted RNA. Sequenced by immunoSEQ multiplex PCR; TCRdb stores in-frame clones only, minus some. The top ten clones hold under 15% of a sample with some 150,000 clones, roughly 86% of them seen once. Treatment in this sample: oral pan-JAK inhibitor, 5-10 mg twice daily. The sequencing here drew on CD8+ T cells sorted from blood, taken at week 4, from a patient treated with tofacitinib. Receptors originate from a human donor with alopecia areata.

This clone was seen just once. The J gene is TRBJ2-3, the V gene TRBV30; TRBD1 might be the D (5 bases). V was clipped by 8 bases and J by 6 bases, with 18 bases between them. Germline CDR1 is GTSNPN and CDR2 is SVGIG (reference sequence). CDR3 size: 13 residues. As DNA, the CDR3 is TGTGCCCGGAATCTAGGGGTGGAGGATACGCAGTATTTT. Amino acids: CARNLGVEDTQYF.

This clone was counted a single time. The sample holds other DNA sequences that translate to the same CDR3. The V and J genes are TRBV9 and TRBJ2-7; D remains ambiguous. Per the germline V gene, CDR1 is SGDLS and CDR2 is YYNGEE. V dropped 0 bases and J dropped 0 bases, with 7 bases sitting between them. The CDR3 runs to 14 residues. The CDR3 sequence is CASSVVGSSYEQYF. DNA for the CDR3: TGTGCCAGCAGCGTAGTCGGCAGCTCCTACGAGCAGTACTTC.

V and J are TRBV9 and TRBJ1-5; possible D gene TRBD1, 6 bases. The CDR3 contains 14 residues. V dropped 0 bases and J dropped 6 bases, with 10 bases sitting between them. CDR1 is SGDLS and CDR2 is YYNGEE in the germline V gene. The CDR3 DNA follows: TGTGCCAGCAGCGTAGGAGGGGGAGGTCAGCCCCAGCATTTT. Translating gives CASSVGGGGQPQHF.

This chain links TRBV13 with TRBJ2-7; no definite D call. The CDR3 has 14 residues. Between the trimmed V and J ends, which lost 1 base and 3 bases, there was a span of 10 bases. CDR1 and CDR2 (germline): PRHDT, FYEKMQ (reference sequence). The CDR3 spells CASSLDISIYEQYF. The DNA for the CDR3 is TGTGCCAGCAGCTTAGATATAAGCATCTACGAGCAGTACTTC.

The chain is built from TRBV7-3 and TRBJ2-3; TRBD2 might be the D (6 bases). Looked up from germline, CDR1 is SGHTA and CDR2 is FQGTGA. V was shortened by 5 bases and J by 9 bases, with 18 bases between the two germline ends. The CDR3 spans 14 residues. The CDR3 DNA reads TGTGCCAGCAGCCCCGATGGGGGGACGGGGACGCAGTATTTT. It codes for CASSPDGGTGTQYF.